This T cell receptor (beta chain) was identified during a study of identifying expanded T cells in peripheral blood. During the collection period, no donor immune events like infections were recorded. Sequencing used immunoSEQ multiplex PCR; TCRdb keeps in-frame clones, though not all of them. The data contain approximately 110,000 clones, approximately 90% of them seen just once; the ten biggest clones take up 7.5% to 10%. Study-level points and caveats: Variance in clone template counts between two-week samples significantly increased with total template count across all healthy donors. Roughly 1.2 clones differed between technical replicates, versus approximately 16 and 19 over time.

Germline values: CDR1 LGHNA, CDR2 YSLEER. The CDR3 consists of 16 residues. V lost 0 bases, J lost 5 bases, and 9 bases stayed unmatched. Of note for this clone: Its specificity is not known.

Sequenced material: blood. This receptor was taken from a person aged 18 to 69 in good health. V is TRBV4-3 and J is TRBJ1-2; 7 bases map to TRBD1. The CDR3 coding sequence is TGCGCCAGCAGCCAAGATATTCGGGGACAGCTATATGGCTACACCTTC. Translating it yields CASSQDIRGQLYGYTF.